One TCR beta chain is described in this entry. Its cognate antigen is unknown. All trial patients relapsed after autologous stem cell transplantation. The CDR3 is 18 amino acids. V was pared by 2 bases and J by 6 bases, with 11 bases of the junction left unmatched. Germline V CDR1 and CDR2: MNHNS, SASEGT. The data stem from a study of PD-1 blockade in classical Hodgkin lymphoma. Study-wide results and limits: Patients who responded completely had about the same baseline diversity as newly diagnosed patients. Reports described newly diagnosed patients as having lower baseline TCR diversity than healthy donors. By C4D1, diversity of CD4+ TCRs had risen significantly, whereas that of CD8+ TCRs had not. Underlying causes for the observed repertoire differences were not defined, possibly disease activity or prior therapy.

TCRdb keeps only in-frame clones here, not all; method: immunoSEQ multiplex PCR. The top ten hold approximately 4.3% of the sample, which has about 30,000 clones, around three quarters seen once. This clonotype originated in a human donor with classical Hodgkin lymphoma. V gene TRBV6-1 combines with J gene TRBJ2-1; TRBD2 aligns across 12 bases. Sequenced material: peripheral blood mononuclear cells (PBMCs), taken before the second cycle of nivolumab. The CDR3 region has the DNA TGTGCCAGCAGTGAAATTGGGGGACTAGCGGGTCGGGGCAATGAGCAGTTCTTC. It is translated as CASSEIGGLAGRGNEQFF.